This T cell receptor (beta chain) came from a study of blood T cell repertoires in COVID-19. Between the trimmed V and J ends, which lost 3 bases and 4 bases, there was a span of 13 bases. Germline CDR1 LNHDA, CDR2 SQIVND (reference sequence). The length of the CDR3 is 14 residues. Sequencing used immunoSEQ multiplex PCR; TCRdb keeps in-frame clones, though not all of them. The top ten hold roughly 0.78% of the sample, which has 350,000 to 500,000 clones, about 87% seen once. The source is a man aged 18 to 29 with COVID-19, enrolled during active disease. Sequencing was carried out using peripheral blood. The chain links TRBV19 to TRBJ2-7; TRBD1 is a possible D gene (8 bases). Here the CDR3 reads CASSITGGDYEQYF. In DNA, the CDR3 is TGTGCCAGTAGTATCACAGGGGGGGATTACGAGCAGTACTTC.